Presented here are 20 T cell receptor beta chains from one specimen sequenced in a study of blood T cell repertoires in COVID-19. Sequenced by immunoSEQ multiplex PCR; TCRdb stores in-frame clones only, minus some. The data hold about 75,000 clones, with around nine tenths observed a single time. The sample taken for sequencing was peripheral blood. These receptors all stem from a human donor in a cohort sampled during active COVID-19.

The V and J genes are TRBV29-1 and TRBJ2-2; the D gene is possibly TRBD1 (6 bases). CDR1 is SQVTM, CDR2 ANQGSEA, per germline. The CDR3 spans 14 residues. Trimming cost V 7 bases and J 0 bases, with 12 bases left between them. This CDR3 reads CSALGQSNTGELFF. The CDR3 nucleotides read TGCAGCGCGCTGGGACAATCGAACACCGGGGAGCTGTTTTTT.

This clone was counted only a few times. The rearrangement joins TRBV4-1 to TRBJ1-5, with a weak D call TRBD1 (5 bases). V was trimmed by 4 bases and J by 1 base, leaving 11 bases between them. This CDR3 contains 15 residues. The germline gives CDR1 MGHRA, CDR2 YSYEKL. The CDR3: CASSPRTRSNQPQHF. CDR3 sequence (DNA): TGCGCCAGCAGCCCCAGGACACGGAGCAATCAGCCCCAGCATTTT.

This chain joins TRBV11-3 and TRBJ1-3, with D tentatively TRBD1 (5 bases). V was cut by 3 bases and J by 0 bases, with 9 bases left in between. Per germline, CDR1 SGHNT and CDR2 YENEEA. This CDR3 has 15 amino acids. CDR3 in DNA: TGTGCCAGCAGCTTCGACAGCCTCTCTGGAAACACCATATATTTT. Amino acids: CASSFDSLSGNTIYF.

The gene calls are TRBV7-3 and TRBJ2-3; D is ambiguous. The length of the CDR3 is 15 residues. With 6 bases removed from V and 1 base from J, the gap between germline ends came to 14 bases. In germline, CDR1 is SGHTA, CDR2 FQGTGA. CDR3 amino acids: CASSEGSKGTDTQYF. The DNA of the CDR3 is TGTGCCAGCAGTGAAGGTAGCAAGGGCACAGATACGCAGTATTTT.

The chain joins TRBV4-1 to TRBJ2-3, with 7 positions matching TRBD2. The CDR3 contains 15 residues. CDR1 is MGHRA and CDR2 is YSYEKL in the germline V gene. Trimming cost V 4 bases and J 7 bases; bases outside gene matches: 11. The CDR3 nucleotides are TGCGCCAGCAGCCGCGAGGGAGGGAGTTGGAATACGCAGTATTTT. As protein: CASSREGGSWNTQYF.

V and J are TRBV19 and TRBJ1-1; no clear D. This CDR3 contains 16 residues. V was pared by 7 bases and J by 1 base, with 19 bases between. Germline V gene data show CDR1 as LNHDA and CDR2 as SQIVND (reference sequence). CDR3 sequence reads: CASKRRGNYENTEAFF. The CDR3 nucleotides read TGTGCCAGTAAAAGGAGAGGGAATTACGAGAACACTGAAGCTTTCTTT.

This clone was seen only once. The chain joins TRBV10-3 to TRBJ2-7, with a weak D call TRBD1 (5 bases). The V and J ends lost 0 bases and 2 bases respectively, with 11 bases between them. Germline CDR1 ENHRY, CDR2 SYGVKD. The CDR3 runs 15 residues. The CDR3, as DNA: TGTGCCATCAGTGAGTCGAAGACAGTTACCTACGAGCAGTACTTC. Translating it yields CAISESKTVTYEQYF.

CDR3 in DNA: TGCGCCAGCAGCCTACTGGGACAGGGAGTCACTGAAGCTTTCTTT. Its protein product is CASSLLGQGVTEAFF. This chain links TRBV5-1 with TRBJ1-1; TRBD1 matches at 9 bases. Per germline, CDR1 SGHRS and CDR2 YFSETQ. This CDR3 region has 15 residues. Trimming cost V 4 bases and J 4 bases; bases outside gene matches: 8.

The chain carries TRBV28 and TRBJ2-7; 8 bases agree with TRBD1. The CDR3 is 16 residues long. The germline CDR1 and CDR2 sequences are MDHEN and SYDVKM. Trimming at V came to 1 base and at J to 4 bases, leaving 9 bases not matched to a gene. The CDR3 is CASSLLGQGGGYEQYF. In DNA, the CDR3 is TGTGCCAGCAGTTTATTAGGACAGGGCGGTGGTTACGAGCAGTACTTC.

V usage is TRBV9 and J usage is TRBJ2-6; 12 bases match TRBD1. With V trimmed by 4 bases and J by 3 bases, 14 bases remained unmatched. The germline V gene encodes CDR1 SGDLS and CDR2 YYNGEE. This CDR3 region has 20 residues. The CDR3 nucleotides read TGTGCCAGCAGCCCTAGATCACGGGGACAGGGGGCTGTTGGGGCCAACGTCCTGACTTTC. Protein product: CASSPRSRGQGAVGANVLTF.

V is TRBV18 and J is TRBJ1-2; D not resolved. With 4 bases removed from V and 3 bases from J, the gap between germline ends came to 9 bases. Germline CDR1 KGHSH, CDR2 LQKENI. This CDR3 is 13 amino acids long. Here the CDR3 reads CASSHQTDYGYTF. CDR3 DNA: TGTGCCAGCTCACACCAAACAGACTATGGCTACACCTTC.

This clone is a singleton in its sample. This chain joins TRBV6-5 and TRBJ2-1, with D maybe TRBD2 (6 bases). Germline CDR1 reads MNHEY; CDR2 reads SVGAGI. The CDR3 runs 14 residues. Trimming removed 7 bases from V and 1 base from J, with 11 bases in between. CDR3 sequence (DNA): TGTGCCAGCAATAGCGGTCTGTCCTACAATGAGCAGTTCTTC. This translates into CASNSGLSYNEQFF.

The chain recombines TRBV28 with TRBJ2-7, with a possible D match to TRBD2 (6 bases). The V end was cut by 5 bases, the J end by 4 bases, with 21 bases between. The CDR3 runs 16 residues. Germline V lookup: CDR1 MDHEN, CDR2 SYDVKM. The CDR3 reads CASSPISGQAGYEQYF. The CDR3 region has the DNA TGTGCCAGCAGTCCGATATCGGGTCAGGCGGGGTACGAGCAGTACTTC. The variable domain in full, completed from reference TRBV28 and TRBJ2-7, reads DVKVTQSSRYLVKRTGEKVFLECVQDMDHENMFWYRQDPGLGLRLIYFSYDVKMKEKGDIPEGYSVSREKKERFSLILESASTNQTSMYLCASSPISGQAGYEQYFGPGTRLTVT.

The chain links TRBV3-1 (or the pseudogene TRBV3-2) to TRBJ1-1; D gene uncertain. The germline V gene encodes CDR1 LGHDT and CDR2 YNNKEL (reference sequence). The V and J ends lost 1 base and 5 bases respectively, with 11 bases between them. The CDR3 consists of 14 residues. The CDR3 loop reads CASSQGLAGTEAFF. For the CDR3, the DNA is TGTGCCAGCAGCCAAGGCTTGGCGGGGACTGAAGCTTTCTTT.

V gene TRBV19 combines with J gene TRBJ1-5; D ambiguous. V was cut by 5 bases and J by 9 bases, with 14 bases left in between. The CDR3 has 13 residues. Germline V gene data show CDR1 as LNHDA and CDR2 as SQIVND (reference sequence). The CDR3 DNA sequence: TGTGCCAGTAGTGGCGGGAGTTGGACGCCCCAGCATTTT. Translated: CASSGGSWTPQHF.

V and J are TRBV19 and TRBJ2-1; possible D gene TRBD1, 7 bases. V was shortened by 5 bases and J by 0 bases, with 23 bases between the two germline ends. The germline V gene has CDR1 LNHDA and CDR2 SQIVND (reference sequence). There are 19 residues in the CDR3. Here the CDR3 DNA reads TGTGCCAGTAGTGGAGGGGGCGGTGTGTTATCCAGCTCCTACAATGAGCAGTTCTTC. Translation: CASSGGGGVLSSSYNEQFF.

CDR3 in DNA: TGCGCCAGCAGCTTGGAAGGACAGAACTCCTACGAGCAGTACTTC. Protein: CASSLEGQNSYEQYF. The chain combines TRBV5-1 with TRBJ2-7, with D tentatively TRBD1 (6 bases). Germline V CDR1 and CDR2: SGHRS, YFSETQ. There are 15 residues in the CDR3. V was shortened by 0 bases and J by 0 bases, with 10 bases between the two germline ends.

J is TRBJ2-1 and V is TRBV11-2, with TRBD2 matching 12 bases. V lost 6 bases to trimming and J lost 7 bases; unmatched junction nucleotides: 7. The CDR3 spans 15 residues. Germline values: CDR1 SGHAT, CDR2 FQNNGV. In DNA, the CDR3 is TGTGCCAGCAGACCTAGCGGGGGGGCGGGAAATGAGCAGTTCTTC. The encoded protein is CASRPSGGAGNEQFF.

In DNA form, the CDR3 reads TGTGCCAGCAGCTTAAACCGGGGGGCGGAGGACGAGCAGTACTTC. Translating gives CASSLNRGAEDEQYF. The gene calls are TRBV7-9 and TRBJ2-7; tentatively, D is TRBD2 (7 bases). The CDR3 runs 15 residues. CDR1 is SEHNR, CDR2 FQNEAQ, per germline (reference sequence). With 2 bases removed from V and 5 bases from J, the gap between germline ends came to 16 bases.

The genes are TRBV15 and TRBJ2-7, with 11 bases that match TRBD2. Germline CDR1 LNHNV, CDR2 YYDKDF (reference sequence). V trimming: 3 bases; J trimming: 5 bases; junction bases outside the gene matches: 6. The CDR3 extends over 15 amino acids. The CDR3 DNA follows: TGTGCCACCAGCAGGGAACTAGCGGGAGTCAACGAGCAGTACTTC. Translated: CATSRELAGVNEQYF.